This TCR beta chain is from a study of T cell repertoires in cytomegalovirus infection. Study-level information: Public signatures in TCR beta pointed to CMV infection and matching HLA type. General study results and limits: The ex vivo response was dominated by HLA-C-restricted CMV-specific TCR beta clonotypes. Adding up the frequency of public TCR beta families identified people who carried CMV plus the relevant HLA.

The CDR3 extends over 15 amino acids. Germline CDR1 SGHTA, CDR2 FQGTGA. Trimming stripped 1 base from V and 4 bases from J, with 13 bases between. TCRdb recomputed calls from the reads with MiXCR, one row per CDR3 protein. This table holds approximately 750,000 distinct CDR3 sequences, 35% found once. This clonotype was detected a few times. As yet, its antigen is unknown. This receptor was identified in a human donor in good health (CMV status not recorded). Some clones in this sample may be carry-over from other donors' samples. Sequenced input: PBMCs. The J gene is TRBJ1-1, the V gene TRBV7-3, with D maybe TRBD1 (5 bases). The chain's CDR3 is CASSLIGSQGTEAFF. The DNA for the CDR3 is TGTGCCAGCAGCTTAATAGGTAGTCAGGGCACTGAAGCTTTCTTT. The whole variable domain, filled in from reference TRBV7-3 and TRBJ1-1, reads GAGVSQTPSNKVTEKGKYVELRCDPISGHTALYWYRQSLGQGPEFLIYFQGTGAADDSGLPNDRFFAVRPEGSVSTLKIQRTERGDSAVYLCASSLIGSQGTEAFFGQGTRLTVV.